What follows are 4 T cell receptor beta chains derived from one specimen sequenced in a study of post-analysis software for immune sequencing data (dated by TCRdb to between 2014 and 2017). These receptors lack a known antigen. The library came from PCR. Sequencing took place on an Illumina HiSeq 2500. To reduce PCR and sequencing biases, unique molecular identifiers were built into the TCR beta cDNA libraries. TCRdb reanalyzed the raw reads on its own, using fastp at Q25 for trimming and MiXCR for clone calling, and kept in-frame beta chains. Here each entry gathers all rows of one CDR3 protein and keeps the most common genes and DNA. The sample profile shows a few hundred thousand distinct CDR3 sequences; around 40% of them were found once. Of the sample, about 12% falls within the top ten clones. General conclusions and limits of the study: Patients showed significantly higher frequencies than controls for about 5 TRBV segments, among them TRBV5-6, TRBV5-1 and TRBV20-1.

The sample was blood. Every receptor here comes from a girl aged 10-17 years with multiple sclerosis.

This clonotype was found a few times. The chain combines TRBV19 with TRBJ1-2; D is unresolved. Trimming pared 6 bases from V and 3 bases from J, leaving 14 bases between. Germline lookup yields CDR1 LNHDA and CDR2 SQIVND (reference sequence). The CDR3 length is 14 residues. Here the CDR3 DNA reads TGTGCCAGTAGCACAACCGGGCCCTACTATGGCTACACCTTC. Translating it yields CASSTTGPYYGYTF.

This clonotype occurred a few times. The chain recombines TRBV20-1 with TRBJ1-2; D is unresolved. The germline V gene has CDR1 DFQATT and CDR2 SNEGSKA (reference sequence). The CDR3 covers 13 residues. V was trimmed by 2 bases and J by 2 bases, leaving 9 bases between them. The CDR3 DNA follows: TGCAGTGCTAGAATTGTCCGCAACTATGGCTACACCTTC. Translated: CSARIVRNYGYTF.

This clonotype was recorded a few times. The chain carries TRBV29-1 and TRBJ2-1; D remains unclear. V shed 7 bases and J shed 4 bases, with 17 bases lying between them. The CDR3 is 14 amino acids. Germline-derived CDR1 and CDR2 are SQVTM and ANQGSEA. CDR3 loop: CSASSHQDYNEQFF. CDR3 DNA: TGCAGCGCCAGCTCCCACCAAGATTACAATGAGCAGTTCTTC.

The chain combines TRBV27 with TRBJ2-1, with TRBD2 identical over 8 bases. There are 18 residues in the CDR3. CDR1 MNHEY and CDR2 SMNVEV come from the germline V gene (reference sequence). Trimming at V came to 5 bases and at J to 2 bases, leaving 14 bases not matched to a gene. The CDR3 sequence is CASSIRLGSGVTYNEQFF. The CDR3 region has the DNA TGTGCCAGCAGTATACGACTGGGTAGCGGGGTTACCTACAATGAGCAGTTCTTC.